The TCR beta chain described here comes from a study of blood T cells in healthy people across ages. General study findings and limits: As age increased, TCR beta diversity per million T cells fell in a roughly linear fashion.

V was clipped by 0 bases and J by 4 bases, with 10 bases between them. Germline V gene sequence: CDR1 SGDLS, CDR2 YYNGEE. The CDR3 covers 14 residues. Healthy Russian Caucasian donors spanned ages roughly 6 to 100 years. Per sample, at least 6 micrograms of total RNA were extracted. A second PCR of roughly 6 to 12 cycles used a sample-barcoded 5' primer and a J-beta primer mix. Each cDNA molecule received a tag from a template-switch adaptor that had 12 random nucleotides. TCRdb re-derived calls from the 5' RACE reads in MiXCR, one entry per CDR3 protein. Here the sample spans 700,000 to 800,000 distinct CDR3 sequences, 43% being singletons. At least ten counts were recorded for this clonotype. The antigen remains undetermined.

The receptor comes from a woman aged 55 to 70 in good health. The sequencing sample was made of blood. The genes are TRBV9 and TRBJ2-5, with D tentatively TRBD2 (5 bases). The CDR3 sequence is CASSVASSRETQYF. The CDR3 DNA is TGTGCCAGCAGCGTAGCTAGCTCAAGAGAGACCCAGTACTTC.